Below are 20 T cell receptor beta chains sequenced from a single sample in a study of Tregs in tolerant kidney transplant recipients. The assay was immunoSEQ multiplex PCR, and TCRdb's table has in-frame clones only and misses some. The repertoire holds tens of thousands of clones, roughly nine tenths seen once, with around 0.38% in the top ten. Sample: CD4+ T cells from blood, taken before the transplant. All receptors derive from a human donor who received a combined kidney and bone marrow transplant.

The chain couples TRBV2 to TRBJ2-3; unclear D gene. Trimming took off 3 bases at V and 10 bases at J, with 11 bases between the two ends. The CDR3 is 12 residues long. Germline lookup yields CDR1 SNHLY and CDR2 FYNNEI. The CDR3 region has the DNA TGTGCCAGCAGTGAGGTTACGGTGGCGCAGTATTTT. It codes for CASSEVTVAQYF.

J is TRBJ2-5 and V is TRBV28; D is possibly TRBD2 (5 bases). The germline CDR1 and CDR2 sequences are MDHEN and SYDVKM. The CDR3 has 13 residues. V lost 7 bases and J 2 bases, leaving 11 bases between the germline ends. Here the CDR3 reads CASMEDAQETQYF. The CDR3 DNA sequence: TGTGCCAGCATGGAGGACGCACAAGAGACCCAGTACTTC.

This chain connects TRBV11-2 to TRBJ2-2; 10 nucleotides align to TRBD2. V shed 7 bases, J shed 4 bases, and the junction held 9 bases outside the gene matches. CDR3 size: 16 residues. In germline, CDR1 is SGHAT, CDR2 FQNNGV. CDR3 loop: CASIKQAGGGTGELFF. The CDR3 DNA follows: TGTGCCAGCATAAAACAAGCGGGAGGGGGCACCGGGGAGCTGTTTTTT.

This chain links TRBV9 with TRBJ2-5; possibly TRBD2 for D (5 bases). This CDR3 spans 15 amino acids. CDR1 is SGDLS, CDR2 YYNGEE, per germline. The V gene lost 5 bases and the J gene lost 5 bases, with 19 bases spanning the gap. This chain's CDR3 is CASSFTAGLWETQYF. In nucleotides, the CDR3 is TGTGCCAGCAGTTTTACGGCAGGACTGTGGGAGACCCAGTACTTC.

This chain joins TRBV28 and TRBJ2-3; 8 nucleotides line up with TRBD2. Germline loops: CDR1 MDHEN, CDR2 SYDVKM. The CDR3 is 15 amino acids. With 3 bases clipped from V and 0 bases from J, the junction kept 2 bases outside the gene matches. The CDR3 DNA reads TGTGCCAGCAGTTTCCCTAGCGGGAGCACAGATACGCAGTATTTT. It yields the protein CASSFPSGSTDTQYF.

In DNA, the CDR3 is TGTGCCACCAGCGGGAGGCGTAAGCAGAGCTCCTACAATGAGCAGTTCTTC. Its protein product is CATSGRRKQSSYNEQFF. V usage is TRBV15 and J usage is TRBJ2-1; D perhaps matches TRBD2 (6 bases). CDR3 size: 17 residues. V lost 5 bases and J lost 0, with 17 bases in between. The germline V gene encodes CDR1 LNHNV and CDR2 YYDKDF (reference sequence).

This clone came up a few times. The genes are TRBV18 and TRBJ1-4; no firm D call. CDR3 length: 13 amino acids. Deletions cut 3 bases from V and 5 bases from J, with 7 bases between. Per germline, CDR1 KGHSH and CDR2 LQKENI. CDR3 residues: CASSPVVNEKLFF. Here the CDR3 DNA reads TGTGCCAGCTCACCGGTAGTAAATGAAAAACTGTTTTTT.

The chain has TRBV5-1 and TRBJ2-2, with 7 bases that match TRBD2. The CDR3 is 16 amino acids. V shed 0 bases and J 0 bases; nucleotides not matched to a gene: 2. The germline V gene encodes CDR1 SGHRS and CDR2 YFSETQ. The CDR3 is CASSLVGLPNTGELFF. Written as DNA, the CDR3 is TGCGCCAGCAGCTTGGTGGGACTACCGAACACCGGGGAGCTGTTTTTT.

The J gene is TRBJ2-3, the V gene TRBV19, with 10 bases identical to TRBD2. Germline V gene lookup returns CDR1 LNHDA and CDR2 SQIVND (reference sequence). Germline trimming cut 3 bases from V and 2 bases from J; bases unmatched to any gene: 2. The length of the CDR3 is 15 residues. The CDR3 DNA reads as TGTGCCAGTAGTATCGGGACTAGCGTCACAGATACGCAGTATTTT. It yields the protein CASSIGTSVTDTQYF.

The count of this clone is one. The gene calls are TRBV5-1 and TRBJ1-2, with D possibly being TRBD1 (5 bases). Trimming shortened V by 2 bases and J by 3 bases, and 8 bases separated the two germline ends. The CDR3 totals 13 residues. Germline assignment: CDR1 SGHRS and CDR2 YFSETQ. CDR3 in DNA: TGCGCCAGCAGCTTCGGGGGGTACTATGGCTACACCTTC. Residues: CASSFGGYYGYTF.

The chain joins TRBV5-8 to TRBJ1-5; 8 bases are shared with TRBD1. The J segment lost 5 bases and the V segment lost 3 bases, leaving 4 bases of the junction unmatched. CDR1 and CDR2 from the germline V gene are SGHTS and YDEGEE. CDR3 length equals 14 residues. This CDR3 reads CASSSGQGYQPQHF. CDR3 DNA sequence: TGTGCCAGCAGCTCCGGACAGGGTTATCAGCCCCAGCATTTT.

The J gene is TRBJ2-1, the V gene TRBV7-3; 11 bases line up with TRBD2. Trimming cost V 5 bases and J 8 bases; bases outside gene matches: 11. CDR3 length: 16 amino acids. Germline assignment: CDR1 SGHTA and CDR2 FQGTGA. The CDR3, as DNA: TGTGCCAGCAGCCTCGCCTTAGCGGGAGGGAGGGATGAGCAGTTCTTC. This gives the protein CASSLALAGGRDEQFF.

The rearrangement links TRBV4-2 to TRBJ2-2; TRBD1 aligns across 8 bases. The V segment lost 3 bases and the J segment 6 bases; nucleotides outside the gene matches: 3. The CDR3 is made up of 14 amino acids. Germline V gives CDR1 LGHNA, CDR2 YNFKEQ. The CDR3 bases are TGTGCCAGCAGCCAGTCGACAGGGGCCGGGGAGCTGTTTTTT. Protein product: CASSQSTGAGELFF.

The rearrangement uses TRBV7-9 and TRBJ1-2; 12 bases agree with TRBD1. The V and J ends lost 5 bases and 8 bases, in that order; junction bases with no gene match: 3. The CDR3 loop spans 13 amino acids. Germline V lookup: CDR1 SEHNR, CDR2 FQNEAQ (reference sequence). CDR3 amino acids: CASSRDRGQGYTF. In DNA form, the CDR3 reads TGTGCCAGCAGCAGGGACAGGGGGCAAGGCTACACCTTC.

J is TRBJ2-7 and V is TRBV5-1; 7 bases line up with TRBD1. The CDR3 length is 15 residues. Germline CDR1 reads SGHRS; CDR2 reads YFSETQ. J gave up 1 base and V 1 base, and 5 bases lay outside the gene matches. The CDR3 bases are TGCGCCAGCAGCTTGATGGGACAGACTTCCTACGAGCAGTACTTC. The encoded protein is CASSLMGQTSYEQYF.

The rearrangement uses TRBV28 and TRBJ1-1, with 8 bases identical to TRBD1. V shed 3 bases and J 6 bases; nucleotides not matched to a gene: 6. There are 14 residues in the CDR3. Germline loops: CDR1 MDHEN, CDR2 SYDVKM. The CDR3: CASSLLQGGPEAFF. CDR3 nucleotides: TGTGCCAGCAGTTTGTTACAGGGGGGCCCTGAAGCTTTCTTT.

Written as DNA, the CDR3 is TGTGCCAGCAGTTCCTCCGGGACAGAAAATGAAAAACTGTTTTTT. It yields the protein CASSSSGTENEKLFF. J is TRBJ1-4 and V is TRBV5-6; 7 nucleotides line up with TRBD1. The CDR3 covers 15 residues. With 5 bases clipped from V and 5 bases from J, the junction kept 9 bases outside the gene matches. CDR1 and CDR2 (germline): SGHDT, YYEEEE.

The chain carries TRBV5-1 and TRBJ1-1; 9 nucleotides match TRBD1. This CDR3 has 15 amino acids. Unmatched junction bases numbered 3, after V lost 2 bases and J lost 1 base. Germline CDR1 is SGHRS and CDR2 is YFSETQ. CDR3 nucleotides: TGCGCCAGCAGCTTCTGGACAGGGGCGAACACTGAAGCTTTCTTT. It yields the protein CASSFWTGANTEAFF.

The V and J genes are TRBV28 and TRBJ2-7; 10 bases are shared with TRBD1. Per the germline V gene, CDR1 is MDHEN and CDR2 is SYDVKM. This CDR3 contains 20 residues. The junction had 17 bases not matched to a gene; V was cut back by 1 base and J by 2 bases. CDR3 protein: CASSLSLWDRGFLRTYEQYF. The CDR3, as DNA: TGTGCCAGCAGTTTATCCCTTTGGGACAGGGGTTTTCTTCGGACCTACGAGCAGTACTTC.

The CDR3, as DNA: TGTGCCATCAACAGGAGGGAACAGGGGGCGCAAGGTGCCGGCTACACCTTC. It encodes CAINRREQGAQGAGYTF. The chain recombines TRBV10-3 with TRBJ1-2; 9 nucleotides match TRBD1. With V trimmed by 7 bases and J by 8 bases, 20 bases remained unmatched. The CDR3 runs 17 residues. Germline assignment: CDR1 ENHRY and CDR2 SYGVKD.